This record looks at one T cell receptor (beta chain) sequence and its context. The data stem from a study of blood T cell repertoires in COVID-19. In the study overall: Sources were T cells, B-cell-depleted T cells, or PBMCs; the material itself was cDNA or gDNA.

The repertoire was sequenced with immunoSEQ multiplex PCR; TCRdb's copy has only in-frame clones and lacks some. This sample has a few hundred thousand clones, with around 90% found just once. From germline, CDR1 is SGHDT and CDR2 YYEEEE. The germline V and J ends were trimmed by 2 bases and 2 bases, with 7 bases remaining between them. The CDR3 loop spans 13 amino acids. V is TRBV5-6 and J is TRBJ1-1; D unclear. This sequence was found in a woman aged 45 to 65 who had recovered from COVID-19. Sequenced: peripheral blood. In nucleotides, the CDR3 is TGTGCCAGCAGCTTTCCCCTAAACACTGAAGCTTTCTTT. Protein product: CASSFPLNTEAFF. The full variable domain, its missing parts supplied by reference TRBV5-6 and TRBJ1-1, is DAGVTQSPTHLIKTRGQQVTLRCSPKSGHDTVSWYQQALGQGPQFIFQYYEEEERQRGNFPDRFSGHQFPNYSSELNVNALLLGDSALYLCASSFPLNTEAFFGQGTRLTVV.